The clone carrying this T cell receptor beta chain was seen a handful of times. These data belong to a study of human T cells and chemical hapten exposure. Each CDR3 protein is one row after TCRdb ran MiXCR on the RACE reads. The repertoire holds just over 350,000 distinct CDR3 sequences, with roughly 6.3% as singletons. Time point given: patch test 2, 6 weeks after DPC sensitization. Treatment denoted: therapeutic diphenylcyclopropenone sensitization with weekly scalp DPC. Blood draws came first, before each patch test. V gave up 4 bases and J gave up 6 bases, with 12 bases separating them. The CDR3 runs 14 residues. Germline values: CDR1 LGHNA, CDR2 YSLEER.

The receptor's source is a woman between 18 and 29 years old with alopecia areata. Some clones in this sample may be carry-over from other donors' samples. This sample comprised whole blood, obtained in connection with sensitization to the hapten diphenylcyclopropenone (DPC). The V and J genes are TRBV4-3 and TRBJ1-4; D possibly corresponds to TRBD1 (6 bases). Here the CDR3 DNA reads TGCGCCAGCAGCCCCAGGACAGCACATGAAAAACTGTTTTTT. It translates to CASSPRTAHEKLFF.